The T cell receptor (beta chain) described here comes from a study of blood T cell repertoires in COVID-19. Produced via immunoSEQ multiplex PCR; TCRdb's table is partial and in-frame only. The table records about 220,000 clones, about four fifths of them present only once. V was pared by 5 bases and J by 0 bases, with 9 bases between. Germline-derived CDR1 and CDR2 are SGHAT and FQNNGV. This CDR3 region has 14 residues. Sequencing input: peripheral blood. The chain joins TRBV11-2 to TRBJ2-3, with D tentatively TRBD2 (6 bases). The sequence came from a woman older than 75 with acute or convalescent COVID-19. The CDR3 coding sequence is TGTGCCAGCAGCCGACTAGTCAGCACAGATACGCAGTATTTT. Translation gives CASSRLVSTDTQYF.